The subject of this entry is one T cell receptor beta chain. Its antigen is unknown. A junction end diverges from the germline sequence, so it may reflect a read error. The sample originates from a study of CD8+CD57+ T cells in acquired aplastic anemia. Study-wide results and limits: Comparison of patients with controls identified about 27 shared CD8+ CDR3 sequences. Patients and controls were not found to differ significantly in CD8+ Simpson's diversity.

CD8+CD57+ cell expansion had been shown by flow cytometry in patients chosen for sequencing. Severe acquired aplastic anemia was diagnosed in all patients. This CDR3 has 14 residues. Germline CDR1 WSHSY, CDR2 SAAADI. TCR beta VDJ combinations and CDR3 sequences were profiled from genomic DNA. One entry per CDR3 protein results from TCRdb running MiXCR on the reads. The data show 200,000 to 250,000 distinct CDR3 sequences, under 55% seen once. Sequencing was performed on sorted CD4+, CD8+, or CD8+CD57+ T cells (not recorded which) from PBMCs. This clonotype was sampled from a human donor with aplastic anemia. The V gene is TRBV10-2, the J gene TRBJ1-5; 8 positions agree with TRBD1. The chain's CDR3 is CTSSGWTGKGPQHF. In DNA, the CDR3 is TGCACCAGCAGTGGGTGGACAGGGAAGGGGCCCCAGCATTTT.